A selection of T cell receptor beta chains follows, all from one sample in a study of radiotherapy plus CTLA-4 blockade in lung cancer. The table came from immunoSEQ multiplex PCR; TCRdb's copy has only in-frame clones and leaves some out. This sample yields tens of thousands of clones, of which around 86% are seen a single time; approximately 15% belongs to the top ten. The specimen was peripheral blood, collected from a patient treated with radiotherapy plus ipilimumab. These receptors came from a human donor with non-small cell lung cancer that progressed on radiotherapy plus ipilimumab. Each CDR3 is given with its conserved first and last residue. The D gene is left open where the match is weak. Rows give clone size only sometimes, using once, few, many, or a class for an expanded clone.

len,v_gene,d_gene,j_gene,abundance,CDR3aa,CDR3nt
14,TRBV6-5,TRBD1,TRBJ2-7,NA,CASSHTDRAYEQYF,TGTGCCAGCAGCCACACGGACAGGGCGTACGAGCAGTACTTC
15,TRBV5-4,NA,TRBJ1-6,NA,CASSWGAPGGSPLHF,TGTGCCAGCAGCTGGGGGGCCCCGGGCGGTTCACCCCTCCACTTT
13,TRBV7-2,NA,TRBJ1-2,NA,CASSSGAWNGYTF,TGTGCCAGCAGCTCAGGTGCGTGGAATGGCTACACCTTC
15,TRBV7-2,TRBD2,TRBJ2-2,NA,CASSPAGVNTGELFF,TGTGCCAGCAGCCCAGCGGGAGTGAACACCGGGGAGCTGTTTTTT
12,TRBV7-2,NA,TRBJ2-2,once,CASSLVGGELFF,TGTGCCAGCAGCTTAGTCGGCGGGGAGCTGTTTTTT
16,TRBV7-9,NA,TRBJ2-2,NA,CASSSVRGVNTGELFF,TGTGCCAGCAGCTCCGTGAGGGGAGTTAACACCGGGGAGCTGTTTTTT
12,TRBV2,NA,TRBJ2-1,NA,CASSFRGDEQFF,TGTGCCAGCAGTTTCAGGGGCGATGAGCAGTTCTTC
12,TRBV7-2,NA,TRBJ2-5,NA,CASNNGWETQYF,TGTGCCAGCAACAACGGGTGGGAGACCCAGTACTTC
16,TRBV7-6,TRBD2,TRBJ2-3,few,CASSSYGLAGGPPQYF,TGTGCCAGCAGCTCTTACGGACTAGCGGGAGGGCCCCCCCAGTATTTT
16,TRBV11-2,TRBD1,TRBJ2-1,NA,CASSLRKGTVYNEQFF,TGTGCCAGCAGCTTACGAAAGGGGACAGTTTACAATGAGCAGTTCTTC
13,TRBV5-4,TRBD1,TRBJ1-1,NA,CASSRQGIAEAFF,TGTGCCAGCAGCCGACAGGGGATCGCTGAAGCTTTCTTT
14,TRBV18,NA,TRBJ2-5,NA,CASSSGPGGETQYF,TGTGCCAGCTCAAGCGGCCCTGGGGGAGAGACCCAGTACTTC
15,TRBV4-3,NA,TRBJ2-3,once,CASSQGGSRADTQYF,TGCGCCAGCAGCCAAGGGGGTAGCAGGGCAGATACGCAGTATTTT
16,TRBV10-1,NA,TRBJ1-4,NA,CASSDHRGATNEKLFF,TGCGCCAGCAGTGACCACCGAGGAGCAACTAATGAAAAACTGTTTTTT
15,TRBV18,TRBD1,TRBJ1-3,NA,CASSPRDSSGNTIYF,TGTGCCAGCTCCCCGCGGGACAGCTCTGGAAACACCATATATTTT
15,TRBV2,NA,TRBJ2-5,NA,CASSRANQGLETQYF,TGTGCCAGCAGTAGGGCGAACCAGGGATTAGAGACCCAGTACTTC
14,TRBV5-1,NA,TRBJ2-4,NA,CASGSSAPSDIQYF,TGCGCCAGCGGATCATCGGCTCCGAGCGACATTCAGTACTTC
13,TRBV28,TRBD1,TRBJ1-4,NA,CASTQGGGEKLFF,TGTGCCAGCACCCAGGGGGGGGGTGAAAAACTGTTTTTT
12,TRBV7-8,TRBD1,TRBJ1-5,NA,CASSYLTGPKHF,TGTGCCAGCAGCTACCTGACAGGGCCAAAGCATTTT
14,TRBV5-1,TRBD1,TRBJ2-7,NA,CASSLAGGTYEQYF,TGCGCCAGCAGCTTGGCAGGGGGAACCTACGAGCAGTACTTC
17,TRBV28,TRBD1,TRBJ1-5,once,CASRLVTGGADDQPQHF,TGTGCCAGCAGACTCGTGACAGGGGGCGCGGACGATCAGCCCCAGCATTTT
17,TRBV6-1,NA,TRBJ2-5,NA,CASSGGLLATTKETQYF,TGTGCCAGCAGTGGGGGGTTATTGGCAACCACAAAAGAGACCCAGTACTTC
15,TRBV6-5,NA,TRBJ2-5,NA,CASSYLYRAQETQYF,TGTGCCAGCAGTTACCTCTATAGGGCGCAAGAGACCCAGTACTTC
16,TRBV7-9,NA,TRBJ1-1,NA,CASSLGIGGGNTEAFF,TGTGCCAGCAGCTTAGGCATCGGAGGGGGGAACACTGAAGCTTTCTTT
13,TRBV27,TRBD1,TRBJ1-2,NA,CASRDRGAYGYTF,TGTGCCAGCAGGGACAGGGGGGCCTATGGCTACACCTTC
13,TRBV7-9,NA,TRBJ1-1,NA,CASSFGGATEAFF,TGTGCCAGCAGCTTCGGGGGTGCGACTGAAGCTTTCTTT
14,TRBV7-2,NA,TRBJ2-5,NA,CASSNTPTASAQYF,TGTGCCAGCAGCAACACCCCGACCGCATCGGCCCAGTACTTC
14,TRBV19,TRBD1,TRBJ1-2,NA,CASSTGQDLYGYTF,TGTGCCAGTAGCACGGGACAGGACCTCTATGGCTACACCTTC
13,TRBV4-2,NA,TRBJ2-7,NA,CASSQELGYEQYF,TGTGCCAGCAGCCAAGAGCTGGGGTACGAGCAGTACTTC
12,TRBV28,NA,TRBJ2-7,NA,CASSPPEYEQYF,TGTGCCAGCAGTCCCCCCGAGTACGAGCAGTACTTC
14,TRBV30,NA,TRBJ1-5,NA,CAWSVGPQGQPQHF,TGTGCCTGGAGTGTTGGTCCCCAGGGGCAGCCCCAGCATTTT
17,TRBV4-3,TRBD2,TRBJ2-3,NA,CASSQFALAEGTDTQYF,TGCGCCAGCAGCCAATTCGCTCTAGCGGAAGGCACAGATACGCAGTATTTT
16,TRBV6-1,NA,TRBJ1-2,NA,CASSEVKGGGNYGYTF,TGTGCCAGCAGTGAAGTAAAAGGAGGAGGTAACTATGGCTACACCTTC
15,TRBV19,TRBD1,TRBJ1-2,NA,CASSISPDRVYGYTF,TGTGCCAGTAGTATCAGTCCGGACAGGGTCTATGGCTACACCTTC
15,TRBV18,NA,TRBJ1-1,NA,CASSPTRGSGTEAFF,TGTGCCAGCTCACCTACTCGAGGCTCGGGCACTGAAGCTTTCTTT
15,TRBV6-5,TRBD1,TRBJ2-2,NA,CASNGQGGYTGELFF,TGTGCCAGCAACGGACAGGGGGGCTACACCGGGGAGCTGTTTTTT
15,TRBV10-3,TRBD1,TRBJ1-2,NA,CAISESARGQGGYTF,TGTGCCATCAGTGAGTCAGCCAGGGGGCAAGGTGGCTACACCTTC
12,TRBV5-6,NA,TRBJ1-2,once,CASSLAQVGYTF,TGTGCCAGCAGCTTGGCACAGGTGGGCTACACCTTC
16,TRBV4-1,NA,TRBJ1-3,NA,CASSSSTGFSGNTIYF,TGCGCCAGCAGCTCAAGTACCGGCTTCTCTGGAAACACCATATATTTT
19,TRBV19,TRBD1,TRBJ1-1,once,CASSISRGFTGASYTEAFF,TGTGCCAGTAGTATATCCCGAGGGTTTACAGGGGCCTCCTACACTGAAGCTTTCTTT
14,TRBV5-6,NA,TRBJ1-2,NA,CASSLGGTDYGYTF,TGTGCCAGCAGCTTGGGAGGGACCGACTATGGCTACACCTTC
13,TRBV27,TRBD2,TRBJ2-7,NA,CASRRGGFREQYF,TGTGCCAGCAGACGGGGGGGGTTCCGCGAGCAGTACTTC
13,TRBV19,TRBD1,TRBJ1-2,NA,CASSDRGNYGYTF,TGTGCCAGTAGTGACAGGGGAAACTATGGCTACACCTTC
14,TRBV9,NA,TRBJ2-7,NA,CASSVSGRLDEQYF,TGTGCCAGCAGCGTAAGCGGTCGACTGGACGAGCAGTACTTC
16,TRBV6-6,NA,TRBJ1-5,NA,CASSYGQAYSNQPQHF,TGTGCCAGCAGTTACGGGCAGGCTTATAGCAATCAGCCCCAGCATTTT
15,TRBV4-3,NA,TRBJ2-2,once,CASSQDWGVTGELFF,TGCGCCAGCAGCCAAGATTGGGGGGTTACCGGGGAGCTGTTTTTT
13,TRBV9,NA,TRBJ2-7,NA,CASSVADAYEQYF,TGTGCCAGCAGCGTAGCGGACGCCTACGAGCAGTACTTC
12,TRBV28,NA,TRBJ2-3,NA,CASSTRPSAQYF,TGTGCCAGCAGTACCCGTCCCTCTGCCCAGTATTTT
11,TRBV19,NA,TRBJ1-1,NA,CATGPNTEAFF,TGTGCCACCGGGCCGAACACTGAAGCTTTCTTT
17,TRBV5-4,TRBD2,TRBJ2-1,NA,CASSLAVLAGDYNEQFF,TGTGCCAGCAGCTTGGCGGTGCTAGCGGGAGACTACAATGAGCAGTTCTTC
14,TRBV5-1,NA,TRBJ2-5,NA,CASSLVGNQETQYF,TGCGCCAGCAGCTTGGTAGGAAATCAAGAGACCCAGTACTTC
14,TRBV29-1,TRBD2,TRBJ2-3,NA,CSGDLGLATDTQYF,TGCAGCGGAGACCTGGGACTAGCTACAGATACGCAGTATTTT
14,TRBV7-9,NA,TRBJ2-7,few,CASSLGRGGYEQYF,TGTGCCAGCAGCTTAGGGCGGGGCGGGTACGAGCAGTACTTC
13,TRBV30,NA,TRBJ1-5,once,CAWSVSANQPQHF,TGTGCCTGGAGTGTATCGGCCAATCAGCCCCAGCATTTT
14,TRBV19,TRBD1,TRBJ1-1,NA,CASSTFDRGTEAFF,TGTGCCAGTAGTACCTTCGACAGGGGCACTGAAGCTTTCTTT